This T cell receptor beta chain appears in the sequencing data of a study of T cell clones after liver transplantation. Measured with immunoSEQ multiplex PCR; TCRdb has only the in-frame clones, and not every one. This sample yields 68,000 or so clones, of which 75% to 90% are seen a single time; over 0.45% belongs to the top ten. Germline CDR1 is SGHTS and CDR2 is YDEGEE. This CDR3 has 11 amino acids. Trimming took 5 bases from V and 3 from J, leaving 6 bases between them. The sample here was CD4+ T cells from blood, taken before liver transplant. The chain carries TRBV5-8 and TRBJ2-7; the D is unclear. The receptor was derived from a human donor who received a liver transplant. CDR3 residues: CASRGFYEQYF. The DNA of the CDR3 is TGTGCCAGCAGGGGCTTCTACGAGCAGTACTTC. Complete variable domain (other parts from reference TRBV5-8 and TRBJ2-7): EAGVTQSPTHLIKTRGQQATLRCSPISGHTSVYWYQQALGLGLQFLLWYDEGEERNRGNFPPRFSGRQFPNYSSELNVNALELEDSALYLCASRGFYEQYFGPGTRLTVT.